A single sample gave rise to the 24 T cell receptor beta chains below, sequenced in a study of T cell responses to AZD1222 COVID-19 vaccine. Repertoires were generated with immunoSEQ multiplex PCR, while TCRdb's copy carries only in-frame clones and drops some. The table has over 100,000 clones, over 90% seen once. Sequenced here: peripheral blood, sampled on day 0 of AZD1222 vaccination. These receptors all come from an adult in good health.

The CDR3 DNA reads TGTGCCATCAGTGAGTCGGCGAGCTCCTACAATGAGCAGTTCTTC. Protein sequence: CAISESASSYNEQFF. This chain connects TRBV10-3 to TRBJ2-1; D call uncertain. V was pared by 0 bases and J by 0 bases, with 6 bases between. Per germline, CDR1 ENHRY and CDR2 SYGVKD. The CDR3 totals 15 residues.

J is TRBJ2-7 and V is TRBV27; TRBD2 aligns across 14 bases. After removal of 5 bases from V and 5 bases from J, the junction contained 2 bases not matched to a gene. CDR3 length: 14 residues. Per the germline V gene, CDR1 is MNHEY and CDR2 is SMNVEV (reference sequence). The CDR3 loop is CASSPGLAGDEQYF. The DNA of the CDR3 is TGTGCCAGCAGTCCGGGACTAGCGGGAGACGAGCAGTACTTC.

This sequence joins TRBV9 and TRBJ2-2, with D perhaps matching TRBD2 (6 bases). Germline CDR1 reads SGDLS; CDR2 reads YYNGEE. The germline V and J ends were trimmed by 4 bases and 9 bases, with 19 bases remaining between them. CDR3 size: 15 residues. The CDR3 coding sequence is TGTGCCAGCAGCACCCGGGACTCCCTGGCCCGGGAGCTGTTTTTT. Its protein product is CASSTRDSLARELFF.

The genes are TRBV29-1 and TRBJ2-1, with no clear D. Trimming left V 6 bases short and J 0 bases short, with 3 bases between. CDR1 and CDR2 (germline): SQVTM, ANQGSEA. This CDR3 has 11 amino acids. CDR3 sequence reads: CSVDSYNEQFF. The CDR3 DNA sequence: TGCAGCGTAGACTCCTACAATGAGCAGTTCTTC.

CDR3 DNA sequence: TGCGCCAGCAGCCCATCGACTAGCACCAATGAGCAGTTCTTC. Translating it yields CASSPSTSTNEQFF. V gene TRBV5-1 combines with J gene TRBJ2-1; 7 nucleotides line up with TRBD2. V was pared by 4 bases and J by 6 bases, with 7 bases of the junction left unmatched. CDR1 is SGHRS and CDR2 is YFSETQ in the germline V gene. The CDR3 extends over 14 amino acids.

This clone was counted between two and nine times. The J gene is TRBJ1-5, the V gene TRBV12-2. TRBV12-2 is reported as a pseudogene. The CDR3 length is 16 residues. The CDR3 nucleotides are TGTGCAAGTCGCTATAAGGATGGTTATAGCAATCAGCCCCAGCATTTT. Protein: CASRYKDGYSNQPQHF.

CDR3 residues: CASSSRGSGTGELFF. In DNA form, the CDR3 reads TGTGCCAGCAGCAGCCGGGGCTCGGGCACCGGGGAGCTGTTTTTT. The V and J genes are TRBV7-8 and TRBJ2-2; D might be TRBD1 or TRBD2, each matching 5 bases. V was clipped by 5 bases and J by 4 bases, with 14 bases between them. Germline assignment: CDR1 SGHVS and CDR2 FQNEAQ. This CDR3 contains 15 residues.

V gene TRBV9 combines with J gene TRBJ1-6, with unresolved D. The CDR3 extends over 13 amino acids. Looked up from germline, CDR1 is SGDLS and CDR2 is YYNGEE. The V and J ends lost 0 bases and 10 bases respectively, with 8 bases between them. Here the CDR3 reads CASSVGGQSPLHF. For the CDR3, the DNA is TGTGCCAGCAGCGTAGGAGGGCAATCACCCCTCCACTTT. The full variable domain, in which reference TRBV9 and TRBJ1-6 provide the parts outside the CDR3, is DSGVTQTPKHLITATGQRVTLRCSPRSGDLSVYWYQQSLDQGLQFLIQYYNGEERAKGNILERFSAQQFPDLHSELNLSSLELGDSALYFCASSVGGQSPLHFGNGTRLTVT.

A single count supports this clone. The V and J genes are TRBV9 and TRBJ1-1; tentative D call: TRBD1 (5 bases). The CDR3 is 17 residues long. Trimming cost V 0 bases and J 7 bases, with 22 bases left between them. CDR1 is SGDLS and CDR2 is YYNGEE in the germline V gene. CDR3 bases: TGTGCCAGCAGCGTAGGTTTGAGGGCCTCTAGGGGAGATGAAGCTTTCTTT. Translating gives CASSVGLRASRGDEAFF.

V and J are TRBV6-1 and TRBJ2-1; 13 bases match TRBD2. Germline V CDR1 and CDR2: MNHNS, SASEGT. The CDR3 sequence is 16 residues long. The junction had 10 bases not matched to a gene; V was cut back by 4 bases and J by 10 bases. In nucleotides, the CDR3 is TGTGCCAGCAGTGCCACCGGACTAGCGGGAGCTAGGGAGCAGTTCTTC. Its translation is CASSATGLAGAREQFF.

The rearrangement joins TRBV30 to TRBJ2-7; D not resolved. CDR1 is GTSNPN, CDR2 SVGIG, per germline (reference sequence). V was shortened by 5 bases and J by 2 bases, with 10 bases between the two germline ends. The CDR3 has 12 residues. DNA of the CDR3: TGTGCCTGGGGCCGACACGCCTACGAGCAGTACTTC. The encoded protein is CAWGRHAYEQYF.

V gene TRBV5-1 combines with J gene TRBJ1-3, with 7 bases fitting TRBD1. With 4 bases clipped from V and 0 bases from J, the junction kept 4 bases outside the gene matches. The germline CDR1 and CDR2 sequences are SGHRS and YFSETQ. The CDR3 length is 15 residues. The DNA for the CDR3 is TGCGCCAGCAGCACCGGGGACAGCTCTGGAAACACCATATATTTT. Translation: CASSTGDSSGNTIYF.

The chain combines TRBV19 with TRBJ2-7; 8 positions match TRBD1. Germline V gene data show CDR1 as LNHDA and CDR2 as SQIVND (reference sequence). The CDR3 runs 14 residues. Germline trimming cut 5 bases from V and 3 bases from J; bases unmatched to any gene: 6. CDR3 DNA: TGTGCCAGTAGTGGACAGGGTACTCGCTACGAGCAGTACTTC. Its protein is CASSGQGTRYEQYF.

This chain uses TRBV5-6 with TRBJ2-1, with D possibly matching TRBD1 (5 bases). Germline V gives CDR1 SGHDT, CDR2 YYEEEE. Trimming removed 1 base at V and 5 bases at J, with 7 bases between. The CDR3 runs to 13 residues. In DNA form, the CDR3 reads TGTGCCAGCAGCTTGCTCAGGGACAATGAGCAGTTCTTC. This gives the protein CASSLLRDNEQFF.

V usage is TRBV9 and J usage is TRBJ2-7; no definite D call. Per germline, CDR1 SGDLS and CDR2 YYNGEE. The ends were cut back, 0 bases at V and 3 bases at J, with 13 bases in the middle. This CDR3 is built from 15 residues. The CDR3 DNA reads TGTGCCAGCAGCGTAGGTTACTCAAATGACTACGAGCAGTACTTC. Residues: CASSVGYSNDYEQYF.

The chain recombines TRBV7-2 with TRBJ2-7; D call uncertain. The germline V and J ends were trimmed by 1 base and 4 bases, with 8 bases remaining between them. The germline V gene encodes CDR1 SGHTA and CDR2 FQGNSA. This CDR3 spans 13 amino acids. DNA of the CDR3: TGTGCCAGCAGCTTAGGATACACGTACGAGCAGTACTTC. Translating it yields CASSLGYTYEQYF.

V gene TRBV6-1 combines with J gene TRBJ1-1; D gene uncertain. CDR1 and CDR2 (germline): MNHNS, SASEGT. Between the trimmed V and J ends, which lost 1 base and 4 bases, there was a span of 13 bases. This CDR3 is 15 amino acids long. The CDR3 protein is CASSEGEGFATEAFF. The CDR3 coding sequence is TGTGCCAGCAGTGAAGGTGAGGGTTTCGCCACTGAAGCTTTCTTT.

This sequence joins TRBV9 and TRBJ1-6; D gene uncertain. There are 13 residues in the CDR3. The germline V gene has CDR1 SGDLS and CDR2 YYNGEE. Trimming shortened V by 4 bases and J by 10 bases, and 12 bases separated the two germline ends. The CDR3 coding sequence is TGTGCCAGCAGCCCGAACCAGAGATCACCCCTCCACTTT. Amino acid sequence: CASSPNQRSPLHF.

V and J are TRBV9 and TRBJ1-2; D perhaps matches TRBD1 (6 bases). Trimming removed 6 bases from V and 6 bases from J, with 15 bases in between. This CDR3 comprises 13 residues. The germline V gene has CDR1 SGDLS and CDR2 YYNGEE. The CDR3 here is CASTATGSHGYTF. The CDR3 coding sequence is TGTGCCAGCACCGCTACAGGGAGCCATGGCTACACCTTC.

The chain combines TRBV6-5 with TRBJ1-5; D possibly corresponds to TRBD1 (5 bases). V was pared by 6 bases and J by 2 bases, with 11 bases between. In germline, CDR1 is MNHEY, CDR2 SVGAGI. The CDR3 covers 14 residues. The CDR3 nucleotides are TGTGCCAGCAGACAGGTAGGAGGCAATCAGCCCCAGCATTTT. Its protein product is CASRQVGGNQPQHF.

This chain joins TRBV28 and TRBJ2-3, with D possibly TRBD2 on 6 matching bases. The ends were cut back, 5 bases at V and 3 bases at J, with 24 bases in the middle. The germline CDR1 and CDR2 sequences are MDHEN and SYDVKM. The CDR3 totals 18 residues. In DNA, the CDR3 is TGTGCCAGCAGTCTGCCGGGGAACGCCCTAGCGCCTACAGATACGCAGTATTTT. It is translated as CASSLPGNALAPTDTQYF.

The V gene is TRBV2, the J gene TRBJ1-2, with D unresolved. Germline CDR1 reads SNHLY; CDR2 reads FYNNEI. V lost 8 bases and J lost 7, with 14 bases in between. The CDR3 length is 12 residues. The CDR3 sequence is CASESGMVGYTF. CDR3 sequence (DNA): TGTGCCAGCGAGTCGGGTATGGTTGGCTACACCTTC.

This sequence joins TRBV19 and TRBJ2-1, with TRBD2 matching over 14 bases. The germline V gene encodes CDR1 LNHDA and CDR2 SQIVND (reference sequence). Germline trimming cut 6 bases from V and 3 bases from J; bases unmatched to any gene: 1. The CDR3 is 15 residues long. CDR3 sequence: CASRGTSGSYNEQFF. The CDR3 bases are TGTGCCAGTAGAGGGACTAGCGGGAGCTACAATGAGCAGTTCTTC.

The chain carries TRBV6-1 and TRBJ1-2; 7 bases agree with TRBD1. This CDR3 is 14 amino acids long. The germline V gene encodes CDR1 MNHNS and CDR2 SASEGT. With V trimmed by 2 bases and J by 5 bases, 5 bases remained unmatched. The CDR3 sequence is CASSELYRGYGYTF. The CDR3 DNA is TGTGCCAGCAGTGAACTCTACAGGGGTTATGGCTACACCTTC.